The 18 T cell receptor beta chains listed next were all sequenced from one sample in a study of T cell responses to AZD1222 COVID-19 vaccine. Generated by immunoSEQ multiplex PCR, the TCRdb table keeps only in-frame clones and is missing some. Of 110,000 or so clones listed, more than 75% are singletons. The sample was peripheral blood, taken 28 days after the second AZD1222 dose. The receptor set was obtained from an adult who received the AZD1222 COVID-19 vaccine.

The chain employs TRBV14 and TRBJ2-7, with TRBD1 as a possible D gene (8 bases). The CDR3 is 15 amino acids. Trimming took 5 bases from V and 2 from J, leaving 16 bases between them. Germline-derived CDR1 and CDR2 are SGHDN and FVKESK. CDR3 sequence: CASSYGGTGPYEQYF. The CDR3 DNA sequence: TGTGCCAGCAGCTACGGGGGGACAGGACCCTACGAGCAGTACTTC.

The V call is TRBV19, the J call TRBJ1-1; unclear D gene. V shed 1 base and J shed 3 bases, with 9 bases lying between them. CDR1 LNHDA and CDR2 SQIVND come from the germline V gene (reference sequence). The CDR3 consists of 14 residues. The CDR3 spells CASSIVAGDTEAFF. CDR3 nucleotides: TGTGCCAGTAGTATAGTTGCCGGAGACACTGAAGCTTTCTTT.

This clone has only one observation. This sequence joins TRBV13 and TRBJ1-2, with D tentatively TRBD1 (5 bases). Trimming took off 2 bases at V and 4 bases at J, with 14 bases between the two ends. The CDR3 covers 15 residues. Germline V CDR1 and CDR2: PRHDT, FYEKMQ (reference sequence). CDR3 loop: CASSLKGAYGYGYTF. CDR3 nucleotides: TGTGCCAGCAGCTTAAAAGGGGCCTATGGCTATGGCTACACCTTC. Variable domain in full (rest from reference TRBV13 and TRBJ1-2): AAGVIQSPRHLIKEKRETATLKCYPIPRHDTVYWYQQGPGQDPQFLISFYEKMQSDKGSIPDRFSAQQFSDYHSELNMSSLELGDSALYFCASSLKGAYGYGYTFGSGTRLTVV.

This clone was detected only a few times. The chain is built from TRBV5-5 and TRBJ1-1, with unresolved D. The CDR3 totals 14 residues. Germline CDR1 reads SGHKS; CDR2 reads YYEKEE (reference sequence). The germline V and J ends were trimmed by 0 bases and 10 bases, with 16 bases remaining between them. This CDR3 reads CASSLAGEGVPAFF. In DNA, the CDR3 is TGTGCCAGCAGCTTGGCTGGGGAAGGCGTACCAGCTTTCTTT.

This chain connects TRBV9 to TRBJ1-2; no clear D. CDR1 SGDLS and CDR2 YYNGEE come from the germline V gene. This CDR3 is 14 amino acids long. V dropped 3 bases and J dropped 4 bases, with 13 bases sitting between them. The CDR3 spells CASSDLRLLYGYTF. The CDR3 DNA sequence: TGTGCCAGCAGCGACCTCAGGCTACTCTATGGCTACACCTTC.

V gene TRBV18 combines with J gene TRBJ1-4; the match to TRBD1 covers 8 bases. This CDR3 region has 17 residues. V was pared by 6 bases and J by 8 bases, with 17 bases of the junction left unmatched. Germline V gene lookup returns CDR1 KGHSH and CDR2 LQKENI. DNA of the CDR3: TGTGCCAGCTCCCCCCGCCAGGGGGCGGCCCTCGGGGAAAAACTGTTTTTT. Its protein product is CASSPRQGAALGEKLFF.

The gene calls are TRBV19 and TRBJ2-1, with D perhaps being TRBD1 or TRBD2 (6 bases each). The CDR3 loop spans 15 amino acids. Germline CDR1 reads LNHDA; CDR2 reads SQIVND (reference sequence). V was pared by 5 bases and J by 9 bases, with 20 bases between. CDR3 in amino acids: CASSPSAGGEAEQFF. As DNA, the CDR3 is TGTGCCAGTAGTCCCTCTGCCGGGGGCGAGGCTGAGCAGTTCTTC.

This chain uses TRBV18 with TRBJ2-7; D is unresolved. This CDR3 spans 13 amino acids. The V end was cut by 6 bases, the J end by 7 bases, with 16 bases between. Per the germline V gene, CDR1 is KGHSH and CDR2 is LQKENI. In nucleotides, the CDR3 is TGTGCCAGCTCTCCCCTCCGTAATGAAGAGCAGTACTTC. As protein: CASSPLRNEEQYF.

This rearrangement joins TRBV7-9 to TRBJ1-2; D perhaps matches TRBD1 (6 bases). The V gene lost 2 bases and the J gene lost 14 bases, with 15 bases spanning the gap. The CDR3 sequence is 12 residues long. Germline V CDR1 and CDR2: SEHNR, FQNEAQ (reference sequence). The CDR3 coding sequence is TGTGCCAGCAGCTTATCGCAGGGGTCGAATACCTTC. Encoded protein: CASSLSQGSNTF.

The chain carries TRBV10-3 and TRBJ1-1; D may be TRBD1 (6 bases). V gave up 10 bases and J gave up 0 bases, with 12 bases separating them. The CDR3 consists of 13 residues. Per germline, CDR1 ENHRY and CDR2 SYGVKD. For the CDR3, the DNA is TGTGCCACACAAGGGGGGGTGAACACTGAAGCTTTCTTT. Translation: CATQGGVNTEAFF.

This clone was counted once. The chain couples TRBV7-9 to TRBJ2-2; D not resolved. There are 16 residues in the CDR3. The germline gives CDR1 SEHNR, CDR2 FQNEAQ (reference sequence). V was trimmed by 7 bases and J by 0 bases, leaving 15 bases between them. As DNA, the CDR3 is TGTGCCAGCACCCCGGTTGGCCAAGCGAACACCGGGGAGCTGTTTTTT. Amino acid sequence: CASTPVGQANTGELFF.

This sequence joins TRBV30 and TRBJ1-2; 8 bases are shared with TRBD1. Trimming took 1 base from V and 8 from J; bases not matched to a gene: 12. The germline V gene has CDR1 GTSNPN and CDR2 SVGIG (reference sequence). CDR3 length: 15 amino acids. CDR3 residues: CAWSEYYQGASGYTF. CDR3 DNA: TGTGCCTGGAGTGAGTACTATCAGGGGGCGTCCGGCTACACCTTC.

The rearrangement uses TRBV5-4 and TRBJ1-4; a possible D gene is TRBD1 (6 bases). The CDR3 spans 15 residues. Germline V gene sequence: CDR1 SGHNT, CDR2 YYREEE (reference sequence). V was shortened by 3 bases and J by 7 bases, with 16 bases between the two germline ends. This chain's CDR3 is CASSSAGTWGEKLFF. The CDR3 bases are TGTGCCAGCAGCTCGGCCGGGACATGGGGTGAAAAACTGTTTTTT. The complete variable domain, with remaining parts taken from reference TRBV5-4 and TRBJ1-4, reads ETGVTQSPTHLIKTRGQQVTLRCSSQSGHNTVSWYQQALGQGPQFIFQYYREEENGRGNFPPRFSGLQFPNYSSELNVNALELDDSALYLCASSSAGTWGEKLFFGSGTQLSVL.

The chain is built from TRBV6-2 or TRBV6-3 and TRBJ1-3, with D hard to call. In germline, CDR1 is MNHEY, CDR2 SVGEGT. V dropped 2 bases and J dropped 4 bases, with 15 bases sitting between them. The length of the CDR3 is 16 residues. This chain's CDR3 is CASSYPAGVGGNTIYF. CDR3 coding DNA: TGTGCCAGCAGTTACCCGGCCGGGGTGGGAGGAAACACCATATATTTT.

The rearrangement uses TRBV3-1 (or the pseudogene TRBV3-2) and TRBJ2-7; D is unclear. This CDR3 has 14 residues. Germline V lookup: CDR1 LGHDT, CDR2 YNNKEL (reference sequence). Between the trimmed V and J ends, which lost 1 base and 0 bases, there was a span of 7 bases. The CDR3 DNA follows: TGTGCCAGCAGCCAAGTTATCGGCTCCTACGAGCAGTACTTC. Translation: CASSQVIGSYEQYF.

CDR3 sequence (DNA): TGTGCCAGCAGCGTAGGACAGGGGGCCGACAATGAGCAGTTCTTC. It yields the protein CASSVGQGADNEQFF. The rearrangement links TRBV9 to TRBJ2-1; 10 bases map to TRBD1. This CDR3 comprises 15 residues. Germline lookup yields CDR1 SGDLS and CDR2 YYNGEE. The V gene end was trimmed by 0 bases and the J gene end by 5 bases; junction bases not matched to a gene: 2.

The chain carries TRBV7-9 and TRBJ1-5; D ambiguous. The CDR3 consists of 12 residues. Trimming took 2 bases from V and 7 from J, leaving 6 bases between them. Germline lookup yields CDR1 SEHNR and CDR2 FQNEAQ (reference sequence). CDR3 sequence (DNA): TGTGCCAGCAGCTTACTGGAACAGCCCCAGCATTTT. This encodes CASSLLEQPQHF.

This chain connects TRBV27 to TRBJ1-1; D remains ambiguous. Trimming took 3 bases from V and 2 from J, leaving 10 bases between them. The CDR3 has 14 residues. The germline CDR1 and CDR2 sequences are MNHEY and SMNVEV (reference sequence). In DNA form, the CDR3 reads TGTGCCAGCAGTTTGCCAGGACTCAACACTGAAGCTTTCTTT. Its translation is CASSLPGLNTEAFF.